This TCR beta chain was sequenced for a study of CD8 T cells in ankylosing spondylitis. Findings and caveats of the study: Roughly eight highly homologous variants made up a TCR beta motif that seemed to typify ankylosing spondylitis blood. With a CD8+ phenotype, disease-linked clones were relatively rare in peripheral blood.

As to this clonotype: Its antigen is still unknown.

TCRdb re-analysed the 5' RACE reads in MiXCR, keeping a single row per CDR3 protein. Of over 130,000 distinct CDR3 sequences in the sample, roughly 44% are singletons; the top ten hold about 16%. The CDR3 runs to 15 residues. Germline values: CDR1 SGHRS, CDR2 YFSETQ. Deletions cut 1 base from V and 0 bases from J, with 5 bases between. The chain carries TRBV5-1 and TRBJ2-6; D is unresolved. Sequenced input: synovial fluid, either unsorted or a sorted T cell fraction (not recorded which). This TCR was sampled from a male donor with ankylosing spondylitis. The CDR3 coding sequence is TGCGCCAGCAGCTTGCCCCGCTCTGGGGCCAACGTCCTGACTTTC. Amino acids: CASSLPRSGANVLTF.